A single sample gave rise to the 10 T cell receptor beta chains below, sequenced in a study of blood T cell repertoires in COVID-19. Clones were sequenced by immunoSEQ multiplex PCR, and TCRdb holds only the in-frame ones, with some missing. The sample includes 100,000 to 150,000 clones, 70% to 75% of them seen just once. Sequencing was carried out using peripheral blood. All receptors derive from an elderly man with COVID-19, enrolled during active disease.

The V gene is TRBV4-1, the J gene TRBJ1-6, with 8 bases matching TRBD1. Germline V gene sequence: CDR1 MGHRA, CDR2 YSYEKL. CDR3 length equals 16 residues. Unmatched junction bases numbered 7, after V lost 4 bases and J lost 5 bases. CDR3 loop: CASSPQGEVDNSPLHF. DNA for the CDR3: TGCGCCAGCAGCCCACAGGGGGAAGTCGATAATTCACCCCTCCACTTT.

The V and J genes are TRBV5-4 and TRBJ1-6, with 9 bases lining up with TRBD1. Germline-derived CDR1 and CDR2 are SGHNT and YYREEE (reference sequence). With 4 bases clipped from V and 9 bases from J, the junction kept 8 bases outside the gene matches. CDR3 size: 15 residues. The CDR3 protein is CASSPAGTGTSPLHF. The CDR3 DNA sequence: TGTGCCAGCAGCCCCGCCGGGACAGGGACTTCACCCCTCCACTTT. Filled out from reference TRBV5-4 and TRBJ1-6, the complete variable domain reads ETGVTQSPTHLIKTRGQQVTLRCSSQSGHNTVSWYQQALGQGPQFIFQYYREEENGRGNFPPRFSGLQFPNYSSELNVNALELDDSALYLCASSPAGTGTSPLHFGNGTRLTVT.

This rearrangement joins TRBV28 to TRBJ1-3, with 7 positions matching TRBD1. The CDR3 has 16 residues. The germline CDR1 and CDR2 sequences are MDHEN and SYDVKM. V lost 5 bases to trimming and J lost 0 bases; unmatched junction nucleotides: 7. CDR3 sequence (DNA): TGTGCCAGCAGTCCCCCGACAGGGAACTCTGGAAACACCATATATTTT. This sequence encodes CASSPPTGNSGNTIYF.

This clone appeared a few times. The V gene is TRBV6-6, the J gene TRBJ1-3, with D uncertain. Germline V CDR1 and CDR2: MNHNY, SVGAGI (reference sequence). This CDR3 is 15 amino acids long. Trimming shortened V by 5 bases and J by 0 bases, and 11 bases separated the two germline ends. In DNA form, the CDR3 reads TGTGCCAGCAGTGATCGGGATAACTCTGGAAACACCATATATTTT. Amino acids: CASSDRDNSGNTIYF.

This clone was seen a handful of times. The chain links TRBV27 to TRBJ1-2, with D perhaps TRBD1 (5 bases). Germline CDR1 MNHEY, CDR2 SMNVEV (reference sequence). CDR3 length: 15 amino acids. Trimming took 5 bases from V and 3 from J, leaving 16 bases between them. DNA for the CDR3: TGTGCCAGCAGTCCCCTTTCCAGGGTGCACTATGGCTACACCTTC. Its protein is CASSPLSRVHYGYTF.

This clone has a handful of counts. CDR3 amino acids: CASSFSLQDGYTF. As DNA, the CDR3 is TGTGCCAGTAGTTTTTCTTTACAGGATGGCTACACCTTC. The genes are TRBV19 and TRBJ1-2; D might be TRBD1 (5 bases). This CDR3 spans 13 amino acids. CDR1 and CDR2 (germline): LNHDA, SQIVND (reference sequence). The ends were cut back, 5 bases at V and 6 bases at J, with 13 bases in the middle.

The chain employs TRBV29-1 and TRBJ1-4, with 9 bases that match TRBD1. V lost 7 bases, J lost 7 bases, and 7 bases stayed unmatched. Germline V gene data show CDR1 as SQVTM and CDR2 as ANQGSEA. This CDR3 is built from 13 residues. The CDR3 coding sequence is TGCAGCGCGGCGGACAGGGGAGGTGAAAAACTGTTTTTT. As protein: CSAADRGGEKLFF. The variable domain in full, with the rest retrieved from reference TRBV29-1 and TRBJ1-4, is SAVISQKPSRDICQRGTSLTIQCQVDSQVTMMFWYRQQPGQSLTLIATANQGSEATYESGFVIDKFPISRPNLTFSTLTVSNMSPEDSSIYLCSAADRGGEKLFFGSGTQLSVL.

This clone was observed once. This CDR3 is CASSSRGLGTYEQYF. The CDR3, as DNA: TGCGCCAGCAGCTCCCGGGGACTAGGGACCTACGAGCAGTACTTC. The V gene is TRBV5-1, the J gene TRBJ2-7, with 8 bases identical to TRBD2. Germline CDR1 and CDR2: SGHRS and YFSETQ. The CDR3 runs 15 residues. The junction had 7 bases not matched to a gene; V was cut back by 3 bases and J by 2 bases.

The V gene is TRBV29-1, the J gene TRBJ1-4, with 7 bases aligning to TRBD1. The CDR3 sequence is 13 residues long. Germline loops: CDR1 SQVTM, CDR2 ANQGSEA. Losses at the gene ends were 3 bases for V and 12 bases for J; bases not matched to a gene: 10. The CDR3 protein is CSVECDRDGELFF. The CDR3 nucleotides read TGCAGCGTTGAGTGTGACAGGGATGGTGAACTGTTTTTT.

The chain couples TRBV30 to TRBJ1-6; 7 nucleotides match TRBD1. V dropped 8 bases and J dropped 3; count of bases not matched to a gene: 13. Germline loops: CDR1 GTSNPN, CDR2 SVGIG (reference sequence). The CDR3 is 16 amino acids. In DNA form, the CDR3 reads TGTGCCATACTGACCGGGACAGCGAACTATAATTCACCCCTCCACTTT. It codes for CAILTGTANYNSPLHF.